The source of this T cell receptor beta chain is a study of T and B cells in COVID-19 patients. Blood genomic DNA input for TRB amplification was about 240-550 ng. Only a few counts were recorded for this clonotype. Antigen unknown. Study-wide findings and caveats: Highly clonal in active COVID-19, TRB repertoires exceeded healthy-donor diversity and richness at recovery.

TRB rearrangements were amplified by multiplex PCR with BIOMED2 TRB-A/B primers. Each CDR3 protein is one row after TCRdb ran MiXCR on the multiplex PCR reads. The sample consists of nearly 15,000 distinct CDR3 sequences, under 30% of them appearing once. Sequenced input: blood. This clonotype originated in a human donor who had recovered from COVID-19.

This CDR3 is CAWDMGQSNQPQHF. The CDR3 coding sequence is TGTGCCTGGGACATGGGACAAAGCAATCAGCCCCAGCATTTT. This rearrangement joins TRBV30 to TRBJ1-5; D might be TRBD1 (6 bases). Germline V gene sequence: CDR1 GTSNPN, CDR2 SVGIG (reference sequence). The length of the CDR3 is 14 residues. V shed 5 bases and J shed 1 base, with 12 bases lying between them. Supplemented by reference TRBV30 and TRBJ1-5, the full variable domain reads SQTIHQWPATLVQPVGSPLSLECTVEGTSNPNLYWYRQAAGRGLQLLFYSVGIGQISSEVPQNLSASRPQDRQFILSSKKLLLSDSGFYLCAWDMGQSNQPQHFGDGTRLSIL.